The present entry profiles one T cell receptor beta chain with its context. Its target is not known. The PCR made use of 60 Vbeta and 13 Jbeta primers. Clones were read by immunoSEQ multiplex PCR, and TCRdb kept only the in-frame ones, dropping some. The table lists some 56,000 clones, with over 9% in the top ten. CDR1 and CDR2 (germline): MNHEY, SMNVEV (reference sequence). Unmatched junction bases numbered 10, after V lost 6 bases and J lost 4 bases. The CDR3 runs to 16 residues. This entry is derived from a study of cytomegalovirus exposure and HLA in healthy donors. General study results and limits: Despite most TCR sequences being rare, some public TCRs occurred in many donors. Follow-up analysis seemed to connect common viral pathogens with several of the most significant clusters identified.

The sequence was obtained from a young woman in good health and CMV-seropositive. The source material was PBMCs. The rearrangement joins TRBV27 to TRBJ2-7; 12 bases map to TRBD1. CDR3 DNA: TGTGCCAGCAGAAATAAGTGGGGACAGGGGGCGTACGAGCAGTACTTC. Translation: CASRNKWGQGAYEQYF.